This TCR beta chain derives from a study of T cells in Graves' hyperthyroidism and ophthalmopathy. Study information: At initial diagnosis, before any treatment had begun, peripheral blood was obtained.

This clonotype was seen more than once but under ten times. The antigen remains undetermined. Amplification of TCR beta CDR3 regions was performed using RNA transcripts as template. In the first-round RT-PCR of the TCR CDR3, the HTBI primer set was used. MiXCR, applied by TCRdb to the multiplex PCR reads, yields one record per CDR3 protein. The sample holds 350,000 or so distinct CDR3 sequences, roughly a fifth seen once. Points from the study as a whole: Classification by a 13 V-J model distinguished ophthalmopathy from stable hyperthyroidism.

With V trimmed by 3 bases and J by 6 bases, 13 bases remained unmatched. The CDR3 is made up of 15 amino acids. Germline lookup yields CDR1 DFQATT and CDR2 SNEGSKA (reference sequence). The receptor was isolated from a woman aged 45-60 years with Graves' hyperthyroidism. The chain combines TRBV20-1 with TRBJ2-5, with TRBD1 matching 7 bases. What was sequenced was blood. The CDR3 loop is CSARPTDRVLQTQYF. The CDR3 bases are TGCAGTGCTAGGCCAACCGACAGGGTCTTACAGACCCAGTACTTC.